This T cell receptor beta chain was obtained from a study of beta chain features in type 1 diabetes. The study reverse transcribed the entire isolated RNA, so it sequenced expressed TCRB transcripts. The table came from immunoSEQ multiplex PCR; TCRdb's copy has only in-frame clones and leaves some out. The sample has under 800,000 clones, around 15% seen once. Every sorted population was more than 95% pure. On this clone itself: No antigen is known for it.

This CDR3 has 18 residues. From germline, CDR1 is MDHEN and CDR2 SYDVKM. V shed 3 bases and J shed 0 bases, with 18 bases lying between them. Study observations and caveats: The similarity of naive, central memory and Treg TCRB repertoires appeared greater among patients than among healthy donors.

The sequence was obtained from a man in his late teens or twenties in good health. J is TRBJ1-5 and V is TRBV28; tentative D call: TRBD1 (5 bases). Sequencing was done on a sample of naive CD4+ T cells from blood. The CDR3 DNA reads as TGTGCCAGCAGTTTGGGAGAACGGAGGGGTTATAGCAATCAGCCCCAGCATTTT. It codes for CASSLGERRGYSNQPQHF.